This TCR beta chain derives from a study of memory CD4+ T cells and cytomegalovirus serostatus. The overall study: Healthy Belgian adult donors included several CMV-positive and some 23 CMV-negative people. Study-wide findings and caveats: CD4+ memory repertoires contained about 40% of the roughly 160 reported CMV TCRbeta sequences.

The CDR3 consists of 13 residues. Trimming shortened V by 6 bases and J by 4 bases, and 13 bases separated the two germline ends. From germline, CDR1 is ENHRY and CDR2 SYGVKD. Worth noting for this clone: Antigen specificity is unknown.

Single viable CD3+CD4+CD8-CD45RO+ cells were sorted as the memory CD4+ T cells. CMV serostatus came from serum IgG against pp150, pp28, p38, p52. Per the original data handling: After removing out-of-frame reads, approximately 2.2 million distinct TCRbeta sequences remained. Repertoires were generated with immunoSEQ multiplex PCR, while TCRdb's copy carries only in-frame clones and drops some. That table supplies the V and J calls and clone size; D and trimming were determined from the DNA. The table shows 35,000 to 55,000 clones, with under 80% occurring only once. Sequencing input: memory CD4+ T cells from blood. The clonotype comes from an adult in good health and CMV-seronegative. The chain combines TRBV10-3 with TRBJ2-7, with a tentative D call TRBD1 (5 bases). CDR3 nucleotide sequence: TGTGCCATCAGGGGTGACAGAGAATACGAGCAGTACTTC. This sequence encodes CAIRGDREYEQYF.